This T cell receptor beta chain stems from a study of T cell responses to AZD1222 COVID-19 vaccine. Germline loops: CDR1 MDHEN, CDR2 SYDVKM. Trimming left V 6 bases short and J 5 bases short, with 8 bases between. The CDR3 runs to 12 residues. Study findings and constraints: White British people made up most donors, females outnumbered males, and clonal diversity was possibly underestimated. Sampling captured repertoires only after the peak T cell response. Regions left unmutated in variants are reportedly the target of nearly half of spike-specific TCRs.

Here immunoSEQ multiplex PCR was the method, and the copy in TCRdb shows in-frame clones only, minus some. The data hold approximately 120,000 clones, with roughly 88% observed a single time. A note on this clone: Its antigen remains unknown.

The chain is built from TRBV28 and TRBJ1-5; no clear D gene. Sequencing used peripheral blood, obtained on day 0 of MenACWY control vaccination. This clonotype was obtained from an adult in good health. In DNA, the CDR3 is TGTGCCAGCAGACCGCTTCATCAGCCCCAGCATTTT. Translation gives CASRPLHQPQHF.